This T cell receptor beta chain was retrieved from a study of molecular identifiers for immune sequencing clone quantification. In the study overall: Sequencing covered four of five parts into which replicate RNA from around 20,000 or 100,000 naive CD8 cells was split.

TCRdb reanalysed the PCR reads using MiXCR and keeps one entry per CDR3 protein. The sample consists of hundreds of thousands of distinct CDR3 sequences, 25% of them appearing once. Based on a CD8+CD4-CCR7+CD45RA+ profile, naive CD8 T cells were sorted. This sequence originates from a human donor in good health. Some libraries in this study had Jurkat cell RNA spiked in. Sequenced sample: naive CD8+ T cells from blood, with Jurkat cell RNA spiked in. The sample's subset: FACS-sorted CD8+CD4-CCR7+CD45RA+ naive T cells.

CDR3 bases: TGTGCCACCAGCAGAGATCGTGGGGCTGAAGCTTTCTTT. Encoded protein: CATSRDRGAEAFF. V gene TRBV15 combines with J gene TRBJ1-1; D unresolved. The CDR3 sequence is 13 residues long. Looked up from germline, CDR1 is LNHNV and CDR2 is YYDKDF (reference sequence). V lost 0 bases, J lost 6 bases, and 8 bases lay in between. Combining the CDR3 with reference TRBV15 and TRBJ1-1 gives the whole variable domain DAMVIQNPRYQVTQFGKPVTLSCSQTLNHNVMYWYQQKSSQAPKLLFHYYDKDFNNEADTPDNFQSRRPNTSFCFLDIRSPGLGDTAMYLCATSRDRGAEAFFGQGTRLTVV.